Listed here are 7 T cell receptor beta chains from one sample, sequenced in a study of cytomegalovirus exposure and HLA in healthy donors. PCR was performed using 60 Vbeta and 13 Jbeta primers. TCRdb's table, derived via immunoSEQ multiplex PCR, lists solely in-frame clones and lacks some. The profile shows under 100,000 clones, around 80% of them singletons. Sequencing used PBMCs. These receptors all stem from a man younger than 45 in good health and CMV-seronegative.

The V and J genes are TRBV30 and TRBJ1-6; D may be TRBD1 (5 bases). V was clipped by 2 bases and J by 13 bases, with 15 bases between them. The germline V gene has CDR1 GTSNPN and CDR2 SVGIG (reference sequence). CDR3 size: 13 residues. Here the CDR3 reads CAWSNLGRGPLHF. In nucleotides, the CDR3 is TGTGCCTGGAGTAATTTGGGGCGTGGGCCCCTCCACTTT.

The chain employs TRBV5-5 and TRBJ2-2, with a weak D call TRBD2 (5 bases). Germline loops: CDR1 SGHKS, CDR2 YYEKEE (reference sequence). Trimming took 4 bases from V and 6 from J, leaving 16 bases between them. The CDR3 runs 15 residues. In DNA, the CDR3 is TGTGCCAGCAGCCGATTAGCGCGCGTGGCCGGGGAGCTGTTTTTT. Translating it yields CASSRLARVAGELFF.

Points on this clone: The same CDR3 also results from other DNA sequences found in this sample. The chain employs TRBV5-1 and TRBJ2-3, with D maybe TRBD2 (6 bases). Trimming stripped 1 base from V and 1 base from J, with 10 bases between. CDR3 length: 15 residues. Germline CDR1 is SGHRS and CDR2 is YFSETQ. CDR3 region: CASSLRGGGTDTQYF. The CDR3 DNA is TGCGCCAGCAGCTTGAGGGGCGGGGGCACAGATACGCAGTATTTT.

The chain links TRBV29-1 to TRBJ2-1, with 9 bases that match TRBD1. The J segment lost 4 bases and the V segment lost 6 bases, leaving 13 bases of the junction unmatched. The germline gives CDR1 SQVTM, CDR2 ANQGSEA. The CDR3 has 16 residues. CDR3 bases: TGCAGCGTCCGTGGGGCCCGGGACAGGGATTACAATGAGCAGTTCTTC. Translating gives CSVRGARDRDYNEQFF.

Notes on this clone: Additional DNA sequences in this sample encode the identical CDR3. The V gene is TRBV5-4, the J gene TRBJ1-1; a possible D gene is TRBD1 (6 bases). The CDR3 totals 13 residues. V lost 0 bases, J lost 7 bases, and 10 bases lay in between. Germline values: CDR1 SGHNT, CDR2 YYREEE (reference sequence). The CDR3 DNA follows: TGTGCCAGCAGCTTGGTGGGGGCCTATGAAGCTTTCTTT. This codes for CASSLVGAYEAFF.

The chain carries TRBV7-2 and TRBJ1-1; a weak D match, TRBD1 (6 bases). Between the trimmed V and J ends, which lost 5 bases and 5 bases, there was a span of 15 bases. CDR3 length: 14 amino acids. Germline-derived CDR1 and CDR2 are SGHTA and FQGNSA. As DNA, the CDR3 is TGTGCCAGCAGCACGCAGGGGAGTGGAACTGAAGCTTTCTTT. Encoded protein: CASSTQGSGTEAFF.

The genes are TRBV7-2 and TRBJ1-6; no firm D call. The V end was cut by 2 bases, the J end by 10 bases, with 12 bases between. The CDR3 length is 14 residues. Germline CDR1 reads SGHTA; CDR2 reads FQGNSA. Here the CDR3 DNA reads TGTGCCAGCAGCTTATATGCGGGCGAATCACCCCTCCACTTT. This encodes CASSLYAGESPLHF.